This T cell receptor beta chain was observed in a study of T cells in Graves' hyperthyroidism and ophthalmopathy. Amplification yielded TCR beta CDR3 regions, with RNA transcripts as the source. The study used the HTBI primer set for a first-round RT-PCR of the TCR CDR3. Each CDR3 protein is one row after TCRdb ran MiXCR on the multiplex PCR reads. Of about 700,000 distinct CDR3 sequences listed, 45% are singletons. Remarks on this clonotype: Its antigen is as yet unknown.

Pregnant or lactating patients were excluded, as were those with uncontrolled infection or other autoimmune disease. The CDR3 covers 14 residues. Germline values: CDR1 SNHLY, CDR2 FYNNEI. V lost 4 bases, J lost 3 bases, and 12 bases lay in between. Study-wide results and limits: Clonotypes that were expanded in thyroid above 0.001 mostly appeared in blood too. A 13 V-J model separated ophthalmopathy from stable hyperthyroidism.

The receptor was derived from an adult man with Graves' disease, either hyperthyroidism or ophthalmopathy (not recorded which). The sequenced sample consisted of peripheral blood or thyroid tissue (not recorded which). The gene calls are TRBV2 and TRBJ1-1, with D possibly being TRBD1 (5 bases). CDR3 bases: TGTGCCAGCAGTGGAGGGGTAATGGACACTGAAGCTTTCTTT. Protein product: CASSGGVMDTEAFF. Full variable domain (rest looked up from reference TRBV2 and TRBJ1-1): EPEVTQTPSHQVTQMGQEVILRCVPISNHLYFYWYRQILGQKVEFLVSFYNNEISEKSEIFDDQFSVERPDGSNFTLKIRSTKLEDSAMYFCASSGGVMDTEAFFGQGTRLTVV.